These T cell receptor beta chains were read from a single sample in a study of T-cell memory formation after mild COVID-19. TCRdb itself ran the 5' RACE reads through MiXCR, one entry per CDR3 protein. The data hold some 260,000 distinct CDR3 sequences, with about a sixth observed a single time. What was sequenced was PBMCs or a T cell subset sorted from them (not recorded which). These receptors all stem from a man in his late teens or twenties who had mild COVID-19 (a few samples of this study predate the infection). Cell type and time point are not known. Each CDR3 is given without its conserved first and last residue. A D gene is named only where the DNA matches it firmly.

cdr3_aa	v_call	d_call
SAEQGLGTQY	TRBV20-1	TRBD1
ASSYGTTNTGELF	TRBV11-3	-
SARDGGNYGYT	TRBV20-1	-
SAIFLDIQY	TRBV20-1	-
ASSVAGKDTQY	TRBV9	-
ASSEPYSLVHLYGYT	TRBV6-1	-
ASSLVATENNEKLF	TRBV7-2	-
ASSEGLGNNEQF	TRBV4-1	-
ASSRERGNYGYT	TRBV14	-
ASSQDGPGYNSPLH	TRBV4-3	-
ASSLWGEQF	TRBV7-2	-
ASTQGLDTEAF	TRBV3-1	-
ASSQQERPAGEQF	TRBV6-2/TRBV6-3	-
ASSLETSTDTQY	TRBV5-1	-
SVEDRWTTDTQY	TRBV29-1	-
SARPGPQETQY	TRBV20-1	-
ASSEPRETYGYT	TRBV2	-
ASSQGNNRGTDTQY	TRBV4-1	TRBD1
ASSLVSLGDTQY	TRBV7-9	-
ASSELAGGYTDTQY	TRBV25-1	TRBD2
ASSLMVRGPDYNEQF	TRBV27	-
ASSHGTGGYT	TRBV12-3/TRBV12-4	TRBD1
ASSPRGGEPYEQY	TRBV13	TRBD2
ASNPVSGKTGELF	TRBV7-6	-
ASSLETANTQY	TRBV5-1	-
ASSQARNYEQY	TRBV4-3	-
ASSLSRQDTQY	TRBV7-2	-
ASSTWGRDTEAF	TRBV7-3	-
ASSQDSLPNYGYT	TRBV3-1	-
ASSSSGQLLKPSGQY	TRBV28	-
ASSPTVRDTEAF	TRBV18	-
ASSLPYRGLGELF	TRBV12-3/TRBV12-4	TRBD1
AISESRTGGSYEQY	TRBV10-3	TRBD1
SAREGRGVSWDEQF	TRBV20-1	-
ASSYSTGGLGTEAF	TRBV6-6	TRBD1
AISDPRGETQY	TRBV10-3	-
ASAYRGAMNTEAF	TRBV6-5	-
AWSALGGPGNEKLF	TRBV30	-
ASIGGLNYGYT	TRBV19	-
ASSPWTGRSGNTIY	TRBV7-8	-